A single sample gave rise to the 20 T cell receptor beta chains below, sequenced in a study of vaccination effects on CD4 cells after COVID-19. Ahead of sequencing, the ViraFEST assay grew antigen-specific CD4+ T cells using viral peptide pools. When about ten days of culture had elapsed, CD4+ T cells were isolated. The participants, recipients of two vaccine doses, got either BNT162b2 or mRNA-1273. Their target antigens are unknown. The protocol was immunoSEQ multiplex PCR, while the TCRdb copy is restricted to in-frame clones and leaves out a portion. The sample lists 80,000 to 95,000 clones, over 70% occurring once. Material: CD4+ T cells from PBMCs cultured with HCoV-OC43 spike peptides, obtained after COVID-19 vaccination. Subset in this sample: HCoV-OC43 spike overlapping peptide pool stimulation. The receptors come from a human donor who received a COVID-19 vaccine.

This chain joins TRBV30 and TRBJ1-4; 9 bases fit TRBD1. Germline V gives CDR1 GTSNPN, CDR2 SVGIG (reference sequence). J lost 7 bases, V lost 2 bases, and 8 bases had no gene match. This CDR3 has 15 amino acids. The CDR3 bases are TGTGCCTGGAGTTTCGGGAGGACAGGGGTTGAAAAACTGTTTTTT. This sequence encodes CAWSFGRTGVEKLFF. The full variable domain, its missing parts supplied by reference TRBV30 and TRBJ1-4, is SQTIHQWPATLVQPVGSPLSLECTVEGTSNPNLYWYRQAAGRGLQLLFYSVGIGQISSEVPQNLSASRPQDRQFILSSKKLLLSDSGFYLCAWSFGRTGVEKLFFGSGTQLSVL.

V and J are TRBV11-2 and TRBJ1-3, with D perhaps TRBD1 (5 bases). The germline CDR1 and CDR2 sequences are SGHAT and FQNNGV. The CDR3 sequence is 17 residues long. The V and J ends lost 3 bases and 0 bases respectively, with 15 bases between them. The CDR3 DNA is TGTGCCAGCAGCTTTGGGGACGTTCGCCTCTCTGGAAACACCATATATTTT. This codes for CASSFGDVRLSGNTIYF.

This clone was seen only a few times. J is TRBJ2-7 and V is TRBV28; TRBD1 matches at 9 bases. Germline V gene data show CDR1 as MDHEN and CDR2 as SYDVKM. The CDR3 spans 14 residues. Unmatched junction bases numbered 5, after V lost 5 bases and J lost 3 bases. The CDR3 loop reads CASSTRTGDYEQYV. CDR3 nucleotide sequence: TGTGCCAGCAGTACGAGGACAGGGGACTACGAGCAGTACGTC.

V gene TRBV3-1 (or the pseudogene TRBV3-2) combines with J gene TRBJ2-4; 8 bases align to TRBD1. Trimming at V came to 1 base and at J to 5 bases, leaving 10 bases not matched to a gene. The CDR3 sequence is 17 residues long. Per germline, CDR1 LGHDT and CDR2 YNNKEL (reference sequence). DNA for the CDR3: TGTGCCAGCAGCCAAGCGACCCAGGGGGCACGGGAAAACATTCAGTACTTC. It is translated as CASSQATQGARENIQYF.

This chain joins TRBV18 and TRBJ2-2; 8 positions match TRBD1. The CDR3 length is 16 residues. CDR1 and CDR2 from the germline V gene are KGHSH and LQKENI. V dropped 3 bases and J dropped 4; count of bases not matched to a gene: 7. DNA for the CDR3: TGTGCCAGCTCACCCGCGACAGGGGCCTTCACCGGGGAGCTGTTTTTT. Translation gives CASSPATGAFTGELFF.

CDR3 nucleotides: TGTGCCACCGATCGAGGGACCCTCACTGAAGCTTTCTTT. It is translated as CATDRGTLTEAFF. This chain joins TRBV6-5 and TRBJ1-1; the D gene is possibly TRBD1 (5 bases). CDR3 size: 13 residues. Germline V lookup: CDR1 MNHEY, CDR2 SVGAGI. With 10 bases removed from V and 4 bases from J, the gap between germline ends came to 16 bases.

The J gene is TRBJ1-4, the V gene TRBV19; D might be TRBD1 (5 bases). V lost 5 bases to trimming and J lost 6 bases, with 19 bases between them. This CDR3 is built from 16 residues. The germline CDR1 and CDR2 sequences are LNHDA and SQIVND (reference sequence). CDR3 DNA sequence: TGTGCCAGTAGTGATATCTACAGGACATGGGATGAAAAACTGTTTTTT. This encodes CASSDIYRTWDEKLFF.

The chain has TRBV18 and TRBJ2-3; 9 bases agree with TRBD1. The CDR3 totals 16 residues. V gave up 3 bases and J gave up 2 bases; unmatched junction bases: 6. CDR1 and CDR2 (germline): KGHSH, LQKENI. DNA of the CDR3: TGTGCCAGCTCACCGGAGGGACAGGGAAACACAGATACGCAGTATTTT. Amino acids: CASSPEGQGNTDTQYF.

The chain links TRBV10-3 to TRBJ2-5, with D perhaps matching TRBD2 (6 bases). The germline V gene has CDR1 ENHRY and CDR2 SYGVKD. The CDR3 has 13 residues. V was clipped by 4 bases and J by 5 bases, with 11 bases between them. The CDR3 protein is CAISGFGGETQYF. In DNA, the CDR3 is TGTGCCATCAGTGGTTTCGGGGGTGAGACCCAGTACTTC.

This clone was observed a few times. Other DNA variants within this sample encode the same CDR3. The chain combines TRBV5-1 with TRBJ2-3; D ambiguous. The ends were cut back, 2 bases at V and 0 bases at J, with 7 bases in the middle. Per germline, CDR1 SGHRS and CDR2 YFSETQ. CDR3 size: 14 residues. The CDR3 loop is CASSLGPSTDTQYF. For the CDR3, the DNA is TGCGCCAGCAGCTTAGGTCCGAGCACAGATACGCAGTATTTT.

In this sample, this clone turned up once. The gene calls are TRBV18 and TRBJ2-1; the D gene could be TRBD1 or TRBD2 (5 bases each). The CDR3 has 17 amino acids. Trimming shortened V by 6 bases and J by 0 bases, and 18 bases separated the two germline ends. The germline CDR1 and CDR2 sequences are KGHSH and LQKENI. CDR3 nucleotide sequence: TGTGCCAGCTCCGCCCAGTCGGGGCCTAGCTCCTACAATGAGCAGTTCTTC. Protein: CASSAQSGPSSYNEQFF.

The CDR3 sequence: CASSPLAMAGELFF. The CDR3 DNA is TGTGCCAGCAGCCCACTCGCCATGGCCGGGGAGCTGTTTTTT. The V gene is TRBV6-5, the J gene TRBJ2-2; D call uncertain. The CDR3 covers 14 residues. From germline, CDR1 is MNHEY and CDR2 SVGAGI. V lost 6 bases to trimming and J lost 6 bases, with 14 bases between them.

V and J are TRBV14 and TRBJ2-1; 11 nucleotides align to TRBD1. CDR3 length: 18 amino acids. J lost 3 bases, V lost 0 bases, and 7 bases had no gene match. Germline CDR1 and CDR2: SGHDN and FVKESK. Here the CDR3 reads CASSQDRTGGFFYNEQFF. In DNA form, the CDR3 reads TGTGCCAGCAGCCAAGATAGGACAGGGGGCTTTTTCTACAATGAGCAGTTCTTC.

This chain links TRBV11-2 with TRBJ1-4; D may be TRBD1 (5 bases). Trimming pared 5 bases from V and 4 bases from J, leaving 11 bases between. In germline, CDR1 is SGHAT, CDR2 FQNNGV. The CDR3 contains 14 residues. This chain's CDR3 is CASSPQGVNEKLFF. CDR3 nucleotides: TGTGCCAGCAGCCCGCAGGGAGTTAATGAAAAACTGTTTTTT.

The chain has TRBV7-3 and TRBJ2-1; 9 bases align to TRBD2. Germline V gene data show CDR1 as SGHTA and CDR2 as FQGTGA. Trimming cost V 1 base and J 4 bases; bases outside gene matches: 2. This CDR3 spans 15 amino acids. Here the CDR3 reads CASSLRLAGYNEQFF. The CDR3 coding sequence is TGTGCCAGCAGCTTAAGGCTAGCGGGATACAATGAGCAGTTCTTC.

The chain uses TRBV5-6 and TRBJ2-1, with a weak D call TRBD2 (5 bases). The V gene's germline CDR1 is SGHDT and CDR2 YYEEEE. The CDR3 consists of 15 residues. V was clipped by 0 bases and J by 5 bases, with 12 bases between them. The CDR3 loop is CASSLAPTGNNEQFF. The CDR3 coding sequence is TGTGCCAGCAGCTTGGCGCCCACGGGGAACAATGAGCAGTTCTTC.

The J gene is TRBJ2-2, the V gene TRBV5-1; 7 bases align to TRBD2. J lost 5 bases, V lost 4 bases, and 8 bases had no gene match. Per the germline V gene, CDR1 is SGHRS and CDR2 is YFSETQ. The CDR3 has 15 residues. The CDR3 is CASSPGRGGTGELFF. CDR3 nucleotides: TGCGCCAGCAGCCCGGGGAGGGGCGGGACCGGGGAGCTGTTTTTT. The entire variable domain, with the rest obtained from reference TRBV5-1 and TRBJ2-2, is as follows: KAGVTQTPRYLIKTRGQQVTLSCSPISGHRSVSWYQQTPGQGLQFLFEYFSETQRNKGNFPGRFSGRQFSNSRSEMNVSTLELGDSALYLCASSPGRGGTGELFFGEGSRLTVL.

The V and J genes are TRBV5-6 and TRBJ2-7, with a possible D match to TRBD1 (6 bases). V was pared by 3 bases and J by 4 bases, with 8 bases between. The CDR3 is 12 amino acids. Germline V gene lookup returns CDR1 SGHDT and CDR2 YYEEEE. Here the CDR3 reads CASSSDSYEQYV. CDR3 DNA: TGTGCCAGCAGCTCGGACAGTTACGAGCAGTACGTC.

The rearrangement uses TRBV2 and TRBJ2-1; TRBD1 is a possible D gene (5 bases). V lost 4 bases, J lost 3 bases, and 10 bases lay in between. The germline gives CDR1 SNHLY, CDR2 FYNNEI. This CDR3 has 14 amino acids. The CDR3 DNA is TGTGCCAGCAGTGTATCCAGGGACTACAATGAGCAGTTCTTC. It is translated as CASSVSRDYNEQFF.

V gene TRBV19 combines with J gene TRBJ1-2, with 9 positions matching TRBD1. The CDR3 sequence is 13 residues long. The V and J ends lost 11 bases and 8 bases, in that order; junction bases with no gene match: 12. Germline CDR1 and CDR2: LNHDA and SQIVND (reference sequence). The CDR3: CAVSGQGAVGYTF. As DNA, the CDR3 is TGTGCCGTTTCGGGACAGGGAGCTGTCGGCTACACCTTC. The variable domain in full, with the rest retrieved from reference TRBV19 and TRBJ1-2, is DGGITQSPKYLFRKEGQNVTLSCEQNLNHDAMYWYRQDPGQGLRLIYYSQIVNDFQKGDIAEGYSVSREKKESFPLTVTSAQKNPTAFYLCAVSGQGAVGYTFGSGTRLTVV.